The next 32 T cell receptor beta chains were all read from a single sample in a study of PD-1 blockade in mismatch repair-deficient tumors. The protocol was immunoSEQ multiplex PCR, while the TCRdb copy is restricted to in-frame clones and leaves out a portion. The table lists roughly 49,000 clones, 65% to 80% of them singletons. Sample: PBMCs, taken before pembrolizumab treatment. The receptors shown here come from an adult with mismatch repair-deficient cancer.

In its sample, this clone was seen once. The chain couples TRBV6-6 to TRBJ2-3; weak D call: TRBD2 (6 bases). The V and J ends lost 6 bases and 2 bases respectively, with 15 bases between them. The CDR3 contains 15 residues. Germline values: CDR1 MNHNY, CDR2 SVGAGI (reference sequence). CDR3 in DNA: TGTGCCAGCAGCTGGGACTCCGGCTCCACAGATACGCAGTATTTT. It encodes CASSWDSGSTDTQYF.

Points on this clone: Other DNA sequences in this specimen translate into the identical CDR3. The CDR3 coding sequence is TGTGCCACCAGCAGAGATCGAGAGACCCAGTACTTC. Translation: CATSRDRETQYF. The rearrangement links TRBV15 to TRBJ2-5; D not certain. V was shortened by 0 bases and J by 4 bases, with 3 bases between the two germline ends. The germline CDR1 and CDR2 sequences are LNHNV and YYDKDF (reference sequence). This CDR3 is 12 amino acids long.

The chain links TRBV6-5 to TRBJ2-5; possible D gene TRBD2, 5 bases. Deletions cut 8 bases from V and 5 bases from J, with 15 bases between. The CDR3 consists of 13 residues. Germline V CDR1 and CDR2: MNHEY, SVGAGI. The CDR3 spells CASVASGHETQYF. CDR3 DNA sequence: TGTGCCAGCGTAGCAAGCGGCCATGAGACCCAGTACTTC.

The chain recombines TRBV30 with TRBJ2-1; weak D call: TRBD2 (6 bases). The CDR3 spans 14 residues. The germline CDR1 and CDR2 sequences are GTSNPN and SVGIG (reference sequence). V dropped 3 bases and J dropped 0 bases, with 9 bases sitting between them. The CDR3 bases are TGTGCCTGGAGCGGGGACTTCTCCTACAATGAGCAGTTCTTC. Its protein product is CAWSGDFSYNEQFF.

The rearrangement uses TRBV5-6 and TRBJ2-1, with a tentative D call TRBD1 (6 bases). V gave up 6 bases and J gave up 8 bases, with 18 bases separating them. The CDR3 covers 14 residues. Germline-derived CDR1 and CDR2 are SGHDT and YYEEEE. The CDR3 is CASINTLGAHEQFF. The CDR3 DNA reads as TGTGCCAGCATCAACACTCTGGGGGCCCATGAGCAGTTCTTC.

This clone is medium-sized by share. The rearrangement uses TRBV7-9 and TRBJ2-7, with 9 bases lining up with TRBD1. Germline V CDR1 and CDR2: SEHNR, FQNEAQ (reference sequence). The V and J ends lost 3 bases and 5 bases, in that order; junction bases with no gene match: 5. This CDR3 is 14 amino acids long. CDR3 sequence (DNA): TGTGCCAGCAGCTTTGTACAGGGGGCCCACGAGCAGTACTTC. It encodes CASSFVQGAHEQYF.

This clone was observed once. This chain joins TRBV21-1 and TRBJ1-2; TRBD1, the table's D call, was not compared with the DNA. TRBV21-1 is a pseudogene locus. CDR3 length equals 16 residues. CDR3 DNA: TGTGCCAGCAGCAAGGGCTTCAGTAAAGCTAACTATGGCTACACCTTC. Translating gives CASSKGFSKANYGYTF.

The chain links TRBV19 to TRBJ2-4, with D unclear. The V and J ends lost 7 bases and 5 bases respectively, with 12 bases between them. CDR1 and CDR2 (germline): LNHDA, SQIVND (reference sequence). This CDR3 region has 13 residues. CDR3: CASTPGSENIQYF. The CDR3 nucleotides read TGTGCCAGTACCCCCGGGTCAGAAAACATTCAGTACTTC.

This clone is labeled medium-sized (0.01 to 0.1%). This chain connects TRBV4-1 to TRBJ2-2; D is undetermined. Trimming took 0 bases from V and 6 from J, leaving 5 bases between them. The CDR3 spans 13 residues. From germline, CDR1 is MGHRA and CDR2 YSYEKL. In DNA, the CDR3 is TGCGCCAGCAGCCAAGATCTGGCCGGGGAGCTGTTTTTT. It translates to CASSQDLAGELFF.

V usage is TRBV30 and J usage is TRBJ1-2, with 9 positions matching TRBD1. The CDR3 loop spans 13 amino acids. J lost 6 bases, V lost 4 bases, and 6 bases had no gene match. Germline CDR1 reads GTSNPN; CDR2 reads SVGIG (reference sequence). The CDR3 nucleotides read TGTGCCTGGAAGGACAGGGGCACGCATGGCTACACCTTC. This codes for CAWKDRGTHGYTF.

The chain couples TRBV5-4 to TRBJ1-1; D not certain. The V end was cut by 3 bases, the J end by 2 bases, with 5 bases between. CDR1 SGHNT and CDR2 YYREEE come from the germline V gene (reference sequence). This CDR3 comprises 12 residues. In DNA, the CDR3 is TGTGCCAGCAGCTCAACTAACACTGAAGCTTTCTTT. Encoded protein: CASSSTNTEAFF.

The chain has TRBV2 and TRBJ2-7; 12 bases line up with TRBD1. The ends lost 10 bases at V and 2 bases at J; junction bases unmatched: 21. The CDR3 length is 19 residues. Germline V gives CDR1 SNHLY, CDR2 FYNNEI. The CDR3 reads CATIYLTGTGGLPAYEQYF. CDR3 DNA sequence: TGTGCCACCATTTACCTCACCGGGACAGGGGGCCTTCCGGCCTACGAGCAGTACTTC.

The chain has TRBV19 and TRBJ2-7; 7 nucleotides match TRBD1. The CDR3 consists of 18 residues. The germline V gene has CDR1 LNHDA and CDR2 SQIVND (reference sequence). Unmatched junction bases numbered 19, after V lost 5 bases and J lost 3 bases. The CDR3 reads CASSGPNTIGTVDYEQYF. The CDR3 DNA is TGTGCCAGTAGTGGCCCTAATACGATCGGGACAGTTGACTACGAGCAGTACTTC.

This rearrangement joins TRBV4-1 to TRBJ2-7; 14 nucleotides agree with TRBD2. CDR1 and CDR2 (germline): MGHRA, YSYEKL. This CDR3 is 16 amino acids long. With V trimmed by 2 bases and J by 7 bases, 7 bases remained unmatched. DNA of the CDR3: TGCGCCAGCAGCCAATCTGGACTAGCGGGAGGTTGGGAGCAGTACTTC. Translated, it gives CASSQSGLAGGWEQYF.

The rearrangement joins TRBV19 to TRBJ2-1; TRBD1 matches 9 bases. This CDR3 contains 17 residues. Trimming at V came to 1 base and at J to 4 bases, leaving 8 bases not matched to a gene. In germline, CDR1 is LNHDA, CDR2 SQIVND (reference sequence). The DNA of the CDR3 is TGTGCCAGTAGTATAGGAGGGGGGACAGGGCGATACAATGAGCAGTTCTTC. As protein: CASSIGGGTGRYNEQFF.

The V gene is TRBV7-8, the J gene TRBJ1-2; 7 bases align to TRBD1. Losses at the gene ends were 5 bases for V and 3 bases for J; bases not matched to a gene: 3. Germline-derived CDR1 and CDR2 are SGHVS and FQNEAQ. CDR3 length equals 13 residues. CDR3 nucleotides: TGTGCCAGCAGCGTCACAGGGGACTATGGCTACACCTTC. It codes for CASSVTGDYGYTF.

As concerns this clone: One end of the junction does not line up with germline, which may come from a read error. V gene TRBV14 combines with J gene TRBJ2-7; tentative D call: TRBD2 (6 bases). Germline V gives CDR1 SGHDN, CDR2 FVKESK. This CDR3 is 13 amino acids long. The CDR3 coding sequence is TGTGCCAGCAGCCAAGGTGTCATAGGGTGGAGGGCGTTC. This sequence encodes CASSQGVIGWRAF.

The chain is built from TRBV7-2 and TRBJ2-7, with TRBD1 identical over 9 bases. Trimming removed 5 bases from V and 4 bases from J; junction bases left unmatched: 9. The CDR3 loop spans 15 amino acids. Germline V gene lookup returns CDR1 SGHTA and CDR2 FQGNSA. CDR3 sequence: CASSVSPGQGYEQYF. The CDR3 region has the DNA TGTGCCAGCAGCGTCTCTCCGGGACAGGGATACGAGCAGTACTTC.

This rearrangement joins TRBV1 to TRBJ2-7. TRBV1 is a listed pseudogene. The CDR3 is 18 amino acids. The CDR3 loop is CTSSQGPRHRDGTYEQYF. CDR3 bases: TGCACCAGCAGCCAAGGACCACGCCACCGGGACGGGACCTACGAGCAGTACTTC.

This chain joins TRBV19 and TRBJ1-5; possibly TRBD1 for D (6 bases). Germline assignment: CDR1 LNHDA and CDR2 SQIVND (reference sequence). The CDR3 spans 16 residues. Trimming shortened V by 1 base and J by 5 bases, and 15 bases separated the two germline ends. CDR3 in DNA: TGTGCCAGTAGTATAGGGGGGGCGAAGGGACATCAGCCCCAGCATTTT. Residues: CASSIGGAKGHQPQHF.

The V call is TRBV7-9, the J call TRBJ2-2; D unresolved. CDR3 length: 15 amino acids. Per the germline V gene, CDR1 is SEHNR and CDR2 is FQNEAQ (reference sequence). Trimming left V 2 bases short and J 4 bases short, with 11 bases between. CDR3 sequence reads: CASSLPQGATGELFF. CDR3 DNA: TGTGCCAGCAGCTTACCTCAAGGAGCCACCGGGGAGCTGTTTTTT. The full variable domain, with the rest looked up from reference TRBV7-9 and TRBJ2-2, is DTGVSQNPRHKITKRGQNVTFRCDPISEHNRLYWYRQTLGQGPEFLTYFQNEAQLEKSRLLSDRFSAERPKGSFSTLEIQRTEQGDSAMYLCASSLPQGATGELFFGEGSRLTVL.

The chain recombines TRBV5-1 with TRBJ2-3; the D gene is possibly TRBD2 (6 bases). Per the germline V gene, CDR1 is SGHRS and CDR2 is YFSETQ. The V end was cut by 5 bases, the J end by 7 bases, with 29 bases between. CDR3 size: 18 residues. The CDR3 is CASSSGLAVPNTPYTQYF. The CDR3 DNA reads TGCGCCAGCAGTTCGGGTTTAGCGGTGCCTAATACACCTTATACGCAGTATTTT.

The chain couples TRBV5-1 to TRBJ2-2; perhaps TRBD1 as D (6 bases). Trimming stripped 2 bases from V and 1 base from J, with 12 bases between. Germline-derived CDR1 and CDR2 are SGHRS and YFSETQ. This CDR3 spans 16 amino acids. The CDR3 DNA is TGCGCCAGCAGCTTTTTGTCGACAGGGAACACCGGGGAGCTGTTTTTT. This gives the protein CASSFLSTGNTGELFF.

The J gene is TRBJ2-1, the V gene TRBV7-2; TRBD2 might be the D (6 bases). This CDR3 is built from 15 residues. Trimming pared 1 base from V and 4 bases from J, leaving 11 bases between. CDR1 SGHTA and CDR2 FQGNSA come from the germline V gene. CDR3: CASSLGGDYYNEQFF. The CDR3 DNA sequence: TGTGCCAGCAGCTTAGGGGGGGATTATTACAATGAGCAGTTCTTC.

This sequence joins TRBV19 and TRBJ1-1, with D maybe TRBD1 (6 bases). V shed 6 bases and J shed 1 base, with 15 bases lying between them. This CDR3 comprises 15 residues. Per the germline V gene, CDR1 is LNHDA and CDR2 is SQIVND (reference sequence). This CDR3 is CASSRGGATNTEAFF. In DNA, the CDR3 is TGTGCCAGTAGCCGGGGGGGGGCTACGAACACTGAAGCTTTCTTT.

The chain joins TRBV9 to TRBJ2-1; 13 bases agree with TRBD2. CDR1 and CDR2 (germline): SGDLS, YYNGEE. The CDR3 sequence is 17 residues long. V shed 0 bases and J 4 bases; nucleotides not matched to a gene: 4. The CDR3 reads CASSVGLAGGRYNEQFF. CDR3 nucleotide sequence: TGTGCCAGCAGCGTAGGACTAGCGGGAGGAAGATACAATGAGCAGTTCTTC. The full variable domain, its missing parts supplied by reference TRBV9 and TRBJ2-1, is DSGVTQTPKHLITATGQRVTLRCSPRSGDLSVYWYQQSLDQGLQFLIQYYNGEERAKGNILERFSAQQFPDLHSELNLSSLELGDSALYFCASSVGLAGGRYNEQFFGPGTRLTVL.

This clone turned up a few times. The genes are TRBV27 and TRBJ2-1; D gene uncertain. Trimming shortened V by 6 bases and J by 4 bases, and 19 bases separated the two germline ends. Germline assignment: CDR1 MNHEY and CDR2 SMNVEV (reference sequence). The CDR3 is 16 amino acids. CDR3 sequence reads: CASSWVGLIQYNEQFF. In nucleotides, the CDR3 is TGTGCCAGCAGCTGGGTAGGGCTGATCCAATACAATGAGCAGTTCTTC.

The chain employs TRBV11-2 and TRBJ2-1; 11 bases match TRBD2. This CDR3 contains 16 residues. In germline, CDR1 is SGHAT, CDR2 FQNNGV. J gave up 4 bases and V 7 bases, and 9 bases lay outside the gene matches. Written as DNA, the CDR3 is TGTGCCAGCAAGCCCCCTAGCGGGGGGCCATACAATGAGCAGTTCTTC. Encoded protein: CASKPPSGGPYNEQFF.

The chain joins TRBV4-1 to TRBJ2-1, with 12 bases matching TRBD2. The CDR3 runs to 16 residues. The germline V gene encodes CDR1 MGHRA and CDR2 YSYEKL. V gave up 3 bases and J gave up 7 bases; unmatched junction bases: 7. CDR3 in DNA: TGCGCCAGCAGCCAGTCTAGCGGGAGGGACATGAATGAGCAGTTCTTC. This sequence encodes CASSQSSGRDMNEQFF.

The CDR3 sequence is CASSLVGQYTDTQYF. The CDR3 bases are TGCGCCAGCAGCTTGGTTGGACAGTACACAGATACGCAGTATTTT. The genes are TRBV5-1 and TRBJ2-3, with a possible D match to TRBD1 (6 bases). Germline-derived CDR1 and CDR2 are SGHRS and YFSETQ. V shed 0 bases and J shed 2 bases, with 10 bases lying between them. The length of the CDR3 is 15 residues.

This clone was found a few times. The rearrangement links TRBV29-1 to TRBJ1-2, with D possibly being TRBD1 (6 bases). Germline assignment: CDR1 SQVTM and CDR2 ANQGSEA. Trimming cost V 4 bases and J 2 bases, with 8 bases left between them. This CDR3 has 12 residues. The CDR3 spells CSVGDRNYGYTF. CDR3 DNA: TGCAGCGTTGGAGACAGGAACTATGGCTACACCTTC.

The rearrangement joins TRBV29-1 to TRBJ2-3; tentatively, D is TRBD1 (5 bases). CDR3 length: 13 residues. CDR1 and CDR2 from the germline V gene are SQVTM and ANQGSEA. Trimming stripped 4 bases from V and 4 bases from J, with 12 bases between. The CDR3, as DNA: TGCAGCGTTGCGGGCAGGGTGGCAGATACGCAGTATTTT. Residues: CSVAGRVADTQYF.